These 22 T cell receptor beta chains share one sample of origin, sequenced in a study of cytomegalovirus exposure and HLA in healthy donors. Primers: 60 Vbeta forward and 13 Jbeta reverse. TCRdb's copy holds only in-frame clones and misses some; the assay was immunoSEQ multiplex PCR. The table records 190,000 or so clones, 80% of them present only once. Sequencing used PBMCs. The receptor source for this set is a boy younger than 18 in good health and CMV-seronegative.

The chain employs TRBV10-3 and TRBJ2-7, with D possibly TRBD1 on 6 matching bases. Trimming stripped 3 bases from V and 7 bases from J, with 19 bases between. The CDR3 is made up of 15 amino acids. CDR1 is ENHRY, CDR2 SYGVKD, per germline. CDR3: CAISDVRGRLEEQYF. Written as DNA, the CDR3 is TGTGCCATCAGTGACGTCAGGGGCCGGCTCGAGGAGCAGTACTTC.

V and J are TRBV11-3 and TRBJ2-7; TRBD1 aligns across 9 bases. Germline assignment: CDR1 SGHNT and CDR2 YENEEA. V dropped 1 base and J dropped 5; count of bases not matched to a gene: 18. CDR3 size: 19 residues. In DNA, the CDR3 is TGTGCCAGCAGCTTAGGAACAGGGGGCTTCTCTCCCGAAAATAACGAGCAGTACTTC. Translation: CASSLGTGGFSPENNEQYF. Full variable domain (missing parts from reference TRBV11-3 and TRBJ2-7): EAGVVQSPRYKIIEKKQPVAFWCNPISGHNTLYWYLQNLGQGPELLIRYENEEAVDDSQLPKDRFSAERLKGVDSTLKIQPAELGDSAVYLCASSLGTGGFSPENNEQYFGPGTRLTVT.

This clone was seen only a few times. At the DNA level, this CDR3 is encoded by other sequences in the same sample as well. The chain has TRBV30 and TRBJ1-5; tentatively, D is TRBD1 (5 bases). The V gene lost 3 bases and the J gene lost 6 bases, with 9 bases spanning the gap. Germline CDR1 reads GTSNPN; CDR2 reads SVGIG (reference sequence). The CDR3 runs to 12 residues. The CDR3 loop reads CAWSGGGQPQHF. In nucleotides, the CDR3 is TGTGCCTGGAGCGGGGGAGGTCAGCCCCAGCATTTT.

The CDR3 here is CASRDRASLHF. The CDR3 region has the DNA TGTGCCAGCCGGGACAGGGCGTCCCTCCACTTT. This sequence joins TRBV6-1 and TRBJ1-6, with 9 bases identical to TRBD1. Trimming removed 8 bases from V and 14 bases from J; junction bases left unmatched: 4. Germline CDR1 MNHNS, CDR2 SASEGT. This CDR3 has 11 amino acids.

The chain joins TRBV29-1 to TRBJ2-7; tentatively, D is TRBD2 (5 bases). CDR3 length: 12 amino acids. Germline CDR1 SQVTM, CDR2 ANQGSEA. V was cut by 3 bases and J by 7 bases, with 13 bases left in between. The CDR3 DNA follows: TGCAGCGTTGAGGGGTTTCGGACTGAGCAGTACTTC. It specifies CSVEGFRTEQYF.

The V and J genes are TRBV19 and TRBJ2-1, with D perhaps matching TRBD1 (5 bases). Germline CDR1 reads LNHDA; CDR2 reads SQIVND (reference sequence). The length of the CDR3 is 12 residues. The V and J ends lost 5 bases and 8 bases respectively, with 10 bases between them. DNA for the CDR3: TGTGCCAGTAGTCCGCAGGGCTATGAGCAGTTCTTC. It specifies CASSPQGYEQFF.

A few counts support this clone. This chain connects TRBV4-3 to TRBJ1-2; no clear D gene. The CDR3 has 14 amino acids. V shed 1 base and J shed 3 bases, with 9 bases lying between them. Per the germline V gene, CDR1 is LGHNA and CDR2 is YSLEER. For the CDR3, the DNA is TGCGCCAGCAGCCAAGCTGAGGGAGACTATGGCTACACCTTC. Translating gives CASSQAEGDYGYTF.

This clone has at least ten counts. This chain links TRBV5-6 with TRBJ1-2; TRBD1 might be the D (5 bases). This CDR3 spans 13 amino acids. Per the germline V gene, CDR1 is SGHDT and CDR2 is YYEEEE. V shed 9 bases and J shed 3 bases, with 15 bases lying between them. In DNA, the CDR3 is TGTGCCACCTGGGGCAGGCTCGACTATGGCTACACCTTC. Protein: CATWGRLDYGYTF.

This chain connects TRBV9 to TRBJ2-2, with a weak D call TRBD2 (7 bases). The V gene lost 5 bases and the J gene lost 4 bases, with 21 bases spanning the gap. Germline lookup yields CDR1 SGDLS and CDR2 YYNGEE. This CDR3 has 17 residues. The chain's CDR3 is CASSRDIRRGGTGELFF. The CDR3 DNA follows: TGTGCCAGCAGTCGAGACATTAGGAGGGGGGGCACCGGGGAGCTGTTTTTT.

The J gene is TRBJ1-2, the V gene TRBV5-8, with 7 bases aligning to TRBD1. V shed 4 bases, J shed 8 bases, and the junction held 11 bases outside the gene matches. In germline, CDR1 is SGHTS, CDR2 YDEGEE. The CDR3 covers 14 residues. The CDR3 loop reads CASSKDRESRGYTF. As DNA, the CDR3 is TGTGCCAGCAGCAAAGACAGGGAGAGTAGAGGCTACACCTTC.

The gene calls are TRBV5-4 and TRBJ1-1; the D is unclear. CDR1 is SGHNT, CDR2 YYREEE, per germline (reference sequence). This CDR3 contains 15 residues. With 4 bases removed from V and 6 bases from J, the gap between germline ends came to 19 bases. The CDR3: CASSVDPDPGAEAFF. The CDR3 DNA reads TGTGCCAGCAGCGTAGACCCGGACCCGGGAGCTGAAGCTTTCTTT.

This clone turned up a few times. The chain carries TRBV6-4 and TRBJ1-1, with D unclear. V lost 5 bases to trimming and J lost 4 bases, with 8 bases between them. Germline CDR1 MRHNA, CDR2 SNTAGT. This CDR3 has 12 residues. This chain's CDR3 is CASSPVTTEAFF. CDR3 in DNA: TGTGCCAGCAGTCCGGTTACCACTGAAGCTTTCTTT.

This clone was seen only once. Other DNA sequences within the sample encode an identical CDR3. This sequence joins TRBV30 and TRBJ1-2; D is perhaps TRBD1 (5 bases). The CDR3 totals 13 residues. Germline CDR1 GTSNPN, CDR2 SVGIG (reference sequence). Trimming removed 0 bases from V and 2 bases from J, with 7 bases in between. In DNA form, the CDR3 reads TGTGCCTGGAGTGTACGACAGAACTATGGCTACACCTTC. This sequence encodes CAWSVRQNYGYTF.

This clone was picked up one time. The V call is TRBV19, the J call TRBJ1-2; TRBD1 aligns across 9 bases. The CDR3 covers 17 residues. Germline loops: CDR1 LNHDA, CDR2 SQIVND (reference sequence). The V gene end was trimmed by 3 bases and the J gene end by 4 bases; junction bases not matched to a gene: 12. The CDR3 DNA reads TGTGCCAGTAGTATGGTGGCGGGACAGGGTCATGGCTATGGCTACACCTTC. Translated, it gives CASSMVAGQGHGYGYTF.

This clone was detected only once. The chain uses TRBV9 and TRBJ2-7; the D gene is possibly TRBD1 (6 bases). Germline V gene data show CDR1 as SGDLS and CDR2 as YYNGEE. Trimming cost V 0 bases and J 0 bases, with 10 bases left between them. The CDR3 consists of 15 residues. As DNA, the CDR3 is TGTGCCAGCAGCGTAGGAGACAGGAGCTCCTACGAGCAGTACTTC. Its protein product is CASSVGDRSSYEQYF.

With respect to this clone: A read error may produce the germline difference seen at one junction end. The chain joins TRBV2 to TRBJ1-2; D unclear. Germline V CDR1 and CDR2: SNHLY, FYNNEI. This CDR3 is 10 amino acids long. CDR3 protein: CASSRLVLAF. Here the CDR3 DNA reads TGTGCCAGCAGTCGCCTGGTGTTAGCCTTC. The full variable domain, with the rest looked up from reference TRBV2 and TRBJ1-2, is EPEVTQTPSHQVTQMGQEVILRCVPISNHLYFYWYRQILGQKVEFLVSFYNNEISEKSEIFDDQFSVERPDGSNFTLKIRSTKLEDSAMYFCASSRLVLAFGSGTRLTVV.

This sequence joins TRBV6-5 and TRBJ1-4, with unresolved D. This CDR3 has 14 residues. CDR1 is MNHEY and CDR2 is SVGAGI in the germline V gene. V was trimmed by 5 bases and J by 7 bases, leaving 14 bases between them. The CDR3 nucleotides read TGTGCCAGCAGTCGGACTTCGAGGAGTGAAAAACTGTTTTTT. Encoded protein: CASSRTSRSEKLFF.

This rearrangement joins TRBV5-1 to TRBJ2-3; the match to TRBD1 covers 7 bases. CDR3 size: 15 residues. V shed 3 bases and J 0 bases; nucleotides not matched to a gene: 4. CDR1 and CDR2 from the germline V gene are SGHRS and YFSETQ. The CDR3 nucleotides read TGCGCCAGCAGCTCGGGACAGATAAGCACAGATACGCAGTATTTT. Its translation is CASSSGQISTDTQYF.

The J gene is TRBJ2-7, the V gene TRBV4-1; TRBD2 matches at 10 bases. The CDR3 sequence is 15 residues long. Germline lookup yields CDR1 MGHRA and CDR2 YSYEKL. V trimming: 4 bases; J trimming: 7 bases; junction bases outside the gene matches: 10. Here the CDR3 reads CASSLQLAGIGEQYF. The CDR3 bases are TGCGCCAGCAGCCTCCAACTAGCGGGGATAGGGGAGCAGTACTTC.

V and J are TRBV9 and TRBJ2-2; 7 nucleotides align to TRBD2. V dropped 0 bases and J dropped 6; count of bases not matched to a gene: 8. The CDR3 extends over 16 amino acids. Germline V gives CDR1 SGDLS, CDR2 YYNGEE. The chain's CDR3 is CASSVASGPRSGELFF. CDR3 DNA sequence: TGTGCCAGCAGCGTAGCTAGCGGACCTCGGTCCGGGGAGCTGTTTTTT.

V gene TRBV7-2 combines with J gene TRBJ2-1; no clear D gene. CDR3 length: 15 residues. Per germline, CDR1 SGHTA and CDR2 FQGNSA. V lost 5 bases and J 0 bases, leaving 11 bases between the germline ends. CDR3 DNA: TGTGCCAGCAGCGAGCGAGGCAGCTCCTACAATGAGCAGTTCTTC. Translation gives CASSERGSSYNEQFF.

This chain joins TRBV5-1 and TRBJ2-7, with 8 bases aligning to TRBD2. The V segment lost 2 bases and the J segment 0 bases; nucleotides outside the gene matches: 4. This CDR3 is built from 15 residues. Germline V gene data show CDR1 as SGHRS and CDR2 as YFSETQ. This CDR3 is CASSFKRENSYEQYF. CDR3 nucleotide sequence: TGCGCCAGCAGCTTCAAGCGGGAGAACTCCTACGAGCAGTACTTC. The variable domain in full, with the rest retrieved from reference TRBV5-1 and TRBJ2-7, is KAGVTQTPRYLIKTRGQQVTLSCSPISGHRSVSWYQQTPGQGLQFLFEYFSETQRNKGNFPGRFSGRQFSNSRSEMNVSTLELGDSALYLCASSFKRENSYEQYFGPGTRLTVT.